Sequencing of this TCR beta chain was carried out in a study of blood T cell repertoires in COVID-19. Germline V lookup: CDR1 SQVTM, CDR2 ANQGSEA. The CDR3 consists of 13 residues. V lost 7 bases and J lost 4, with 16 bases in between. Here immunoSEQ multiplex PCR was the method, and the copy in TCRdb shows in-frame clones only, minus some. The sample contains roughly 130,000 clones, more than 70% of which appear only once. The rearrangement joins TRBV29-1 to TRBJ1-2; a possible D gene is TRBD1 (5 bases). Sequenced input: peripheral blood. This TCR was sampled from a woman in her 30s who had recovered from COVID-19. This CDR3 is CSARRGTLYGYTF. The CDR3 region has the DNA TGCAGCGCCCGCCGAGGGACTCTCTATGGCTACACCTTC.